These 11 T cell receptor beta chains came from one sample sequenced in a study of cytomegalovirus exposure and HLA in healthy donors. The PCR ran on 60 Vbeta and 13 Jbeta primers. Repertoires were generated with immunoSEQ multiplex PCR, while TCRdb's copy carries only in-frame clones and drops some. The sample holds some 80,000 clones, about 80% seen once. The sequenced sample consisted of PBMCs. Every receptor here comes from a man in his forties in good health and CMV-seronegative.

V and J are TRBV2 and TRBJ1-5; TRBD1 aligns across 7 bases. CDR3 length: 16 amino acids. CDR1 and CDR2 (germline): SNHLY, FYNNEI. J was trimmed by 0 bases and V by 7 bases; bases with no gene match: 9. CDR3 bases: TGTGCCAGCAATTTAGACAGGGCAATTAGCAATCAGCCCCAGCATTTT. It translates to CASNLDRAISNQPQHF.

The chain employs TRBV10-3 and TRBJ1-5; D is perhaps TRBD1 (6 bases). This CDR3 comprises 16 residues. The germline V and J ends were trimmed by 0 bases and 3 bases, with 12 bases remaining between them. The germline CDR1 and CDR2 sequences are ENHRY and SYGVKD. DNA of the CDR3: TGTGCCATCAGTGAGTCGACAACAGGGACCAATCAGCCCCAGCATTTT. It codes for CAISESTTGTNQPQHF.

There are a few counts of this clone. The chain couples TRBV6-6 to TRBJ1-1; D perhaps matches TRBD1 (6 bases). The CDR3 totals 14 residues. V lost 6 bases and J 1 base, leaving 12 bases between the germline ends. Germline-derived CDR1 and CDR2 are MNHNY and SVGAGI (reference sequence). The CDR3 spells CASSRTEENTEAFF. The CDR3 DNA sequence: TGTGCCAGCAGCAGGACAGAAGAGAACACTGAAGCTTTCTTT.

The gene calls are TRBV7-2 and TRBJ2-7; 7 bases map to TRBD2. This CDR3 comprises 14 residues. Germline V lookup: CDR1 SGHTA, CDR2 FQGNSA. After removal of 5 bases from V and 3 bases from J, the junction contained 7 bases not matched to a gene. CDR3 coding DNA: TGTGCCAGCAGCAACGGGAGGACCGGCTACGAGCAGTACTTC. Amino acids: CASSNGRTGYEQYF.

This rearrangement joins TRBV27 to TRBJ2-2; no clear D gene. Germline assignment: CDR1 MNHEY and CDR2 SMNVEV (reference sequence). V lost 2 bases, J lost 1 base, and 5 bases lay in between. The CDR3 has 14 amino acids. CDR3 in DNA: TGTGCCAGCAGTTTAATCTTGAACACCGGGGAGCTGTTTTTT. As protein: CASSLILNTGELFF.

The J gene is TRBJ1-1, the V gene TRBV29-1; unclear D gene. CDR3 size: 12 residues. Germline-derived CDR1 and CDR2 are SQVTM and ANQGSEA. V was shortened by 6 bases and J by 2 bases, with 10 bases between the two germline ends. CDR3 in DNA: TGCAGCGTCCAGGTTATTAACACTGAAGCTTTCTTT. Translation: CSVQVINTEAFF.

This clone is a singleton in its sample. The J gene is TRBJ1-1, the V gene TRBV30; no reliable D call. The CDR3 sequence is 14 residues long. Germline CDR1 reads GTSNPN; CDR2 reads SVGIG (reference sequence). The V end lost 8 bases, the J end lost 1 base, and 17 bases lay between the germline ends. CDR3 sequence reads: CAHGGLLGNTEAFF. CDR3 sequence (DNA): TGTGCCCATGGTGGCTTGCTAGGGAACACTGAAGCTTTCTTT. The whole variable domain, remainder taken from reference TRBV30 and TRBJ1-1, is SQTIHQWPATLVQPVGSPLSLECTVEGTSNPNLYWYRQAAGRGLQLLFYSVGIGQISSEVPQNLSASRPQDRQFILSSKKLLLSDSGFYLCAHGGLLGNTEAFFGQGTRLTVV.

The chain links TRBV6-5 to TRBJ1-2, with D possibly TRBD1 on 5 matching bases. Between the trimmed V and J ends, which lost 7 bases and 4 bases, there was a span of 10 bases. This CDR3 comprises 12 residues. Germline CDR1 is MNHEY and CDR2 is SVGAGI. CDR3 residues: CASTNTGYGYTF. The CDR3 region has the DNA TGTGCCAGCACCAATACAGGCTATGGCTACACCTTC.

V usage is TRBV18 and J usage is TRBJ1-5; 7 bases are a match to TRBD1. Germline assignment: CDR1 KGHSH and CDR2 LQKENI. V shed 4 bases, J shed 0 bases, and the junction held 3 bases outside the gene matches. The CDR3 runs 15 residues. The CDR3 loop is CASSLGQYSNQPQHF. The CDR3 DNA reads TGTGCCAGCTCACTGGGACAGTATAGCAATCAGCCCCAGCATTTT. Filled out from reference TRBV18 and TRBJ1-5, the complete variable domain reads NAGVMQNPRHLVRRRGQEARLRCSPMKGHSHVYWYRQLPEEGLKFMVYLQKENIIDESGMPKERFSAEFPKEGPSILRIQQVVRGDSAAYFCASSLGQYSNQPQHFGDGTRLSIL.

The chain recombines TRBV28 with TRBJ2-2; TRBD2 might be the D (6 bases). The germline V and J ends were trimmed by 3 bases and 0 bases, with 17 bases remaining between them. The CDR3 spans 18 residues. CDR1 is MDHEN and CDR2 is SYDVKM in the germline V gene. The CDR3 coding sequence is TGTGCCAGCAGTTTTCCGGCGGGAACGAAAGCGAACACCGGGGAGCTGTTTTTT. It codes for CASSFPAGTKANTGELFF. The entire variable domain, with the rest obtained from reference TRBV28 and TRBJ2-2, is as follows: DVKVTQSSRYLVKRTGEKVFLECVQDMDHENMFWYRQDPGLGLRLIYFSYDVKMKEKGDIPEGYSVSREKKERFSLILESASTNQTSMYLCASSFPAGTKANTGELFFGEGSRLTVL.

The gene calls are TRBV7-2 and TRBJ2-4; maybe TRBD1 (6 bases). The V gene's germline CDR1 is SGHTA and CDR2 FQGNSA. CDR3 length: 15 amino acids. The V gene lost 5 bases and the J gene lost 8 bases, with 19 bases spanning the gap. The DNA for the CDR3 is TGTGCCAGCAGCCATGGCGGCAGGGGCAACGACATTCAGTACTTC. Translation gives CASSHGGRGNDIQYF.